The 28 T cell receptor beta chains given below trace back to one sample, sequenced in a study of T cells in localized non-small cell lung cancer. TCRdb's table, derived via immunoSEQ multiplex PCR, lists solely in-frame clones and lacks some. This sample has around 3,500 clones, with around a quarter found just once. The sequencing used lung tumor tissue, collected before any cancer treatment. All receptors derive from a woman aged 35 to 70 with stage I lung adenocarcinoma.

J is TRBJ2-7 and V is TRBV5-1; 15 positions agree with TRBD2. CDR1 is SGHRS and CDR2 is YFSETQ in the germline V gene. This CDR3 region has 17 residues. V was pared by 4 bases and J by 2 bases, with 7 bases of the junction left unmatched. CDR3 loop: CASSRGTSGGIAYEQYF. CDR3 coding DNA: TGCGCCAGCAGCCGAGGGACTAGCGGGGGGATTGCCTACGAGCAGTACTTC.

V gene TRBV18 combines with J gene TRBJ1-5, with 9 bases lining up with TRBD1. Germline lookup yields CDR1 KGHSH and CDR2 LQKENI. The length of the CDR3 is 15 residues. J was trimmed by 6 bases and V by 3 bases; bases with no gene match: 6. The CDR3 bases are TGTGCCAGCTCACCGGGACAGGGTAGCGGTCAGCCCCAGCATTTT. It codes for CASSPGQGSGQPQHF.

This sequence joins TRBV5-1 and TRBJ1-6, with 9 positions matching TRBD1. Germline trimming cut 4 bases from V and 9 bases from J; bases unmatched to any gene: 8. This CDR3 is built from 15 residues. CDR1 is SGHRS, CDR2 YFSETQ, per germline. CDR3 loop: CASSPDRGGISPLHF. The CDR3, as DNA: TGCGCCAGCAGCCCGGACAGGGGAGGAATTTCACCCCTCCACTTT.

The J gene is TRBJ1-1, the V gene TRBV5-1, with D hard to call. Trimming pared 2 bases from V and 6 bases from J, leaving 14 bases between. The V gene's germline CDR1 is SGHRS and CDR2 YFSETQ. This CDR3 comprises 14 residues. CDR3 nucleotides: TGCGCCAGCAGCTTATACCAGGCGTATCCTGAAGCTTTCTTT. It codes for CASSLYQAYPEAFF.

The chain employs TRBV30 and TRBJ1-5, with D unresolved. This CDR3 region has 15 residues. CDR1 GTSNPN and CDR2 SVGIG come from the germline V gene (reference sequence). Trimming took 1 base from V and 3 from J, leaving 13 bases between them. The CDR3 protein is CAWSDGVHPNQPQHF. Written as DNA, the CDR3 is TGTGCCTGGAGTGATGGGGTCCACCCCAATCAGCCCCAGCATTTT.

The rearrangement uses TRBV18 and TRBJ2-2, with 7 bases aligning to TRBD2. The V gene end was trimmed by 6 bases and the J gene end by 0 bases; junction bases not matched to a gene: 7. The germline V gene encodes CDR1 KGHSH and CDR2 LQKENI. CDR3 size: 16 residues. DNA of the CDR3: TGTGCCAGCTCTCGGACCGGGAGGCCGAACACCGGGGAGCTGTTTTTT. The encoded protein is CASSRTGRPNTGELFF.

The chain combines TRBV9 with TRBJ2-7; D gene uncertain. The germline gives CDR1 SGDLS, CDR2 YYNGEE. CDR3 length: 15 amino acids. V dropped 3 bases and J dropped 0 bases, with 13 bases sitting between them. This CDR3 reads CASSGHSGFSYEQYF. The CDR3 coding sequence is TGTGCCAGCAGCGGACATTCGGGTTTCTCCTACGAGCAGTACTTC.

There are a few counts of this clone. V usage is TRBV6-8 and J usage is TRBJ2-1; 8 nucleotides agree with TRBD2. Looked up from germline, CDR1 is MNHGY and CDR2 is SAAAGT. Unmatched junction bases numbered 12, after V lost 2 bases and J lost 6 bases. The CDR3 runs 17 residues. The chain's CDR3 is CASSYSLPSGGSNEQFF. CDR3 DNA sequence: TGTGCCAGCAGTTACAGTCTGCCCAGCGGGGGTAGCAATGAGCAGTTCTTC.

The chain carries TRBV29-1 and TRBJ1-4; D remains ambiguous. Germline values: CDR1 SQVTM, CDR2 ANQGSEA. The CDR3 spans 13 residues. Trimming cost V 0 bases and J 10 bases, with 12 bases left between them. The CDR3: CSVEDAISRKLFF. The CDR3 DNA is TGCAGCGTTGAAGATGCGATTTCAAGAAAACTGTTTTTT.

This chain connects TRBV30 to TRBJ1-2, with 7 bases identical to TRBD1. Germline-derived CDR1 and CDR2 are GTSNPN and SVGIG (reference sequence). V lost 3 bases, J lost 4 bases, and 8 bases stayed unmatched. This CDR3 has 14 amino acids. CDR3 protein: CAWRSTGASYGYTF. CDR3 nucleotide sequence: TGTGCCTGGAGGTCTACAGGGGCTAGCTATGGCTACACCTTC.

This clone is termed large. The CDR3 nucleotides read TGTGCCAGCAGGGGACAGGGGGTTTATGCTTTCTTT. Translated, it gives CASRGQGVYAFF. The chain links TRBV6-8 to TRBJ1-1; 11 bases align to TRBD1. Trimming removed 6 bases from V and 11 bases from J; junction bases left unmatched: 5. The CDR3 has 12 amino acids. The germline V gene encodes CDR1 MNHGY and CDR2 SAAAGT.

The gene calls are TRBV19 and TRBJ1-1, with 7 nucleotides matching TRBD1. In germline, CDR1 is LNHDA, CDR2 SQIVND (reference sequence). The CDR3 runs 15 residues. With 4 bases clipped from V and 5 bases from J, the junction kept 10 bases outside the gene matches. CDR3 loop: CASSRRQGGWTEAFF. As DNA, the CDR3 is TGTGCCAGTAGTAGAAGACAGGGAGGATGGACTGAAGCTTTCTTT.

This clone was seen a few times. The chain uses TRBV6-8 and TRBJ1-5; 8 bases match TRBD1. This CDR3 region has 15 residues. Germline assignment: CDR1 MNHGY and CDR2 SAAAGT. V lost 2 bases, J lost 5 bases, and 5 bases stayed unmatched. The CDR3 DNA reads TGTGCCAGCAGTTACGGGCAGGGGGCTTATCAGCCCCAGCATTTT. Translated, it gives CASSYGQGAYQPQHF.

This clone was found a few times. J is TRBJ1-4 and V is TRBV7-8; 8 bases line up with TRBD1. After removal of 4 bases from V and 10 bases from J, the junction contained 5 bases not matched to a gene. Germline values: CDR1 SGHVS, CDR2 FQNEAQ. This CDR3 is 13 amino acids long. The CDR3 sequence is CASSSTGDGKLFF. Written as DNA, the CDR3 is TGTGCCAGCAGCTCGACAGGGGACGGAAAACTGTTTTTT.

This clone counts as medium-sized. V is TRBV11-3 and J is TRBJ1-1; TRBD1 matches at 8 bases. Germline trimming cut 5 bases from V and 7 bases from J; bases unmatched to any gene: 12. Looked up from germline, CDR1 is SGHNT and CDR2 is YENEEA. The CDR3 has 15 residues. Written as DNA, the CDR3 is TGTGCCAGCAGCAATAGAATAGACAGGGGCGGTGAAGCTTTCTTT. Amino acid sequence: CASSNRIDRGGEAFF.

This clone was picked up a small number of times. The rearrangement links TRBV9 to TRBJ2-1, with D perhaps assigned TRBD1 or TRBD2 (7 bases each). There are 16 residues in the CDR3. V was trimmed by 4 bases and J by 2 bases, leaving 16 bases between them. CDR1 is SGDLS, CDR2 YYNGEE, per germline. In DNA form, the CDR3 reads TGTGCCAGCAGCCCCAGGGAGGGGGCCGCCTACAATGAGCAGTTCTTC. Protein sequence: CASSPREGAAYNEQFF.

In this sample, this clone turned up many times. The genes are TRBV11-3 and TRBJ1-2; no clear D gene. Germline values: CDR1 SGHNT, CDR2 YENEEA. CDR3 length: 17 residues. The V end lost 1 base, the J end lost 1 base, and 16 bases lay between the germline ends. CDR3 region: CASSLVSQGPFNYGYTF. Written as DNA, the CDR3 is TGTGCCAGCAGCTTAGTTTCCCAAGGGCCCTTTAACTATGGCTACACCTTC.

The chain recombines TRBV19 with TRBJ1-1; 9 nucleotides align to TRBD1. V was clipped by 6 bases and J by 3 bases; unmatched bases: 14. The CDR3 runs 17 residues. Germline values: CDR1 LNHDA, CDR2 SQIVND (reference sequence). The CDR3 here is CASSFGTGIRRDTEAFF. CDR3 DNA sequence: TGTGCCAGTAGCTTCGGGACAGGGATCAGACGAGACACTGAAGCTTTCTTT.

CDR3: CASSQTDRASSYEQYF. The CDR3 DNA follows: TGTGCCAGCAGTCAGACCGACAGGGCGAGCTCCTACGAGCAGTACTTC. The rearrangement links TRBV6-8 to TRBJ2-7; TRBD1 matches 7 bases. The trim removed 5 bases at V and 0 bases at J, leaving 10 bases unmatched. The CDR3 has 16 residues. Germline lookup yields CDR1 MNHGY and CDR2 SAAAGT.

This clone was counted a few times. The chain has TRBV19 and TRBJ1-1; tentative D call: TRBD1 (6 bases). V gave up 6 bases and J gave up 0 bases, with 29 bases separating them. Germline V gives CDR1 LNHDA, CDR2 SQIVND (reference sequence). The CDR3 covers 20 residues. CDR3 coding DNA: TGTGCCAGTAGCAAATTCCGATCGTTCATCAACAGGGAAATGAACACTGAAGCTTTCTTT. Its protein product is CASSKFRSFINREMNTEAFF.

This clone appeared a single time. This chain links TRBV12-5 with TRBJ2-1; no reliable D call. The CDR3 is made up of 11 amino acids. Germline V gene lookup returns CDR1 LGHNT and CDR2 FRNRAP. CDR3 sequence: CALGLYNEQFF. DNA of the CDR3: TGTGCCCTCGGGCTTTACAATGAGCAGTTCTTC.

The rearrangement links TRBV28 to TRBJ1-5; D is uncertain. Trimming pared 2 bases from V and 7 bases from J, leaving 12 bases between. This CDR3 region has 14 residues. CDR1 and CDR2 (germline): MDHEN, SYDVKM. CDR3 sequence reads: CASSLPQKPQPQHF. The CDR3 DNA sequence: TGTGCCAGCAGTTTACCACAGAAGCCCCAGCCCCAGCATTTT. Drawing the rest from reference TRBV28 and TRBJ1-5, the complete variable domain is DVKVTQSSRYLVKRTGEKVFLECVQDMDHENMFWYRQDPGLGLRLIYFSYDVKMKEKGDIPEGYSVSREKKERFSLILESASTNQTSMYLCASSLPQKPQPQHFGDGTRLSIL.

In its sample, this clone was seen a few times. The CDR3 region is CASSASGQETQYF. The CDR3 DNA sequence: TGTGCCAGTAGTGCTAGCGGACAAGAGACCCAGTACTTC. V is TRBV19 and J is TRBJ2-5, with 7 bases matching TRBD2. V gave up 5 bases and J gave up 2 bases; unmatched junction bases: 2. The CDR3 runs to 13 residues. Germline CDR1 and CDR2: LNHDA and SQIVND (reference sequence).

In the case of this clone: This CDR3 is also generated by other DNA sequences in the sample. The chain joins TRBV29-1 to TRBJ2-2; 7 bases align to TRBD1. CDR1 SQVTM and CDR2 ANQGSEA come from the germline V gene. The ends lost 4 bases at V and 3 bases at J; junction bases unmatched: 2. The CDR3 sequence is 13 residues long. DNA of the CDR3: TGCAGCGTTGGACAGGGTTACACCGGGGAGCTGTTTTTT. Residues: CSVGQGYTGELFF.

This clone occurred a few times. The J gene is TRBJ1-1, the V gene TRBV9; D gene uncertain. Germline loops: CDR1 SGDLS, CDR2 YYNGEE. Trimming removed 5 bases from V and 5 bases from J, with 19 bases in between. This CDR3 region has 15 residues. CDR3 protein: CASSEMGLWSTEAFF. The CDR3 bases are TGTGCCAGCAGTGAGATGGGGTTATGGTCGACTGAAGCTTTCTTT. Full variable domain (outside the CDR3, taken from reference TRBV9 and TRBJ1-1): DSGVTQTPKHLITATGQRVTLRCSPRSGDLSVYWYQQSLDQGLQFLIQYYNGEERAKGNILERFSAQQFPDLHSELNLSSLELGDSALYFCASSEMGLWSTEAFFGQGTRLTVV.

This clone has just a few counts. J is TRBJ1-1 and V is TRBV11-3; TRBD1 matches 7 bases. Germline V gene sequence: CDR1 SGHNT, CDR2 YENEEA. The ends lost 5 bases at V and 0 bases at J; junction bases unmatched: 12. There are 17 residues in the CDR3. CDR3 residues: CASSQSRDSTLNTEAFF. CDR3 DNA: TGTGCCAGCAGCCAGTCCCGGGACAGTACCCTGAACACTGAAGCTTTCTTT.

This clone was recorded a few times. V is TRBV11-3 and J is TRBJ2-4, with D possibly matching TRBD1 (5 bases). Trimming removed 5 bases at V and 0 bases at J, with 14 bases between. This CDR3 is built from 16 residues. CDR1 is SGHNT, CDR2 YENEEA, per germline. DNA of the CDR3: TGTGCCAGCAGCCCTCAGGGCTCGCTAGCCAAAAACATTCAGTACTTC. It encodes CASSPQGSLAKNIQYF. The full variable domain, with the rest looked up from reference TRBV11-3 and TRBJ2-4, is EAGVVQSPRYKIIEKKQPVAFWCNPISGHNTLYWYLQNLGQGPELLIRYENEEAVDDSQLPKDRFSAERLKGVDSTLKIQPAELGDSAVYLCASSPQGSLAKNIQYFGAGTRLSVL.

In its sample, this clone ranks as medium-sized. V is TRBV11-3 and J is TRBJ2-1; possibly TRBD1 for D (6 bases). Germline V gene lookup returns CDR1 SGHNT and CDR2 YENEEA. This CDR3 comprises 15 residues. V lost 5 bases and J lost 3, with 14 bases in between. CDR3 nucleotide sequence: TGTGCCAGCAGCGTATATGAGGGGGACTACAATGAGCAGTTCTTC. Its translation is CASSVYEGDYNEQFF.